This passage covers 15 T cell receptor beta chains from one sample sequenced in a study of T cell repertoires in cytomegalovirus infection. TCRdb ran MiXCR on the reads and lists one entry per CDR3 protein. Of about 570,000 distinct CDR3 sequences in the sample, around 40% are singletons; the top ten hold roughly 50%. No antigen has been identified for these receptors. The sequenced sample was cultured PBMCs, obtained from culture after CMV antigen stimulation. The receptors derive from a human donor in good health (CMV status not recorded). Some clones in this sample may be carry-over from other donors' samples.

The CDR3 here is CASSLARLYTDTQYF. The CDR3 nucleotides are TGTGCCAGCAGCTTAGCACGGCTGTACACAGATACGCAGTATTTT. V is TRBV7-2 and J is TRBJ2-3, with D unclear. This CDR3 has 15 amino acids. Deletions cut 0 bases from V and 2 bases from J, with 9 bases between. The V gene's germline CDR1 is SGHTA and CDR2 FQGNSA.

This CDR3 is CASSRIRDSNNEQFF. Here the CDR3 DNA reads TGTGCCAGCAGCCGGATCCGGGACAGCAACAATGAGCAGTTCTTC. The chain has TRBV11-2 and TRBJ2-1; TRBD1 matches 7 bases. V trimming: 5 bases; J trimming: 5 bases; junction bases outside the gene matches: 9. CDR1 is SGHAT, CDR2 FQNNGV, per germline. The CDR3 is 15 amino acids.

The chain couples TRBV12-3 or TRBV12-4 to TRBJ1-6, with 10 bases that match TRBD1. Trimming took 4 bases from V and 8 from J; bases not matched to a gene: 8. The CDR3 is 16 residues long. CDR3 sequence (DNA): TGTGCCAGCAGTTCCCCCAGGGACAGGGGTCATTCACCCCTCCACTTT. Translated, it gives CASSSPRDRGHSPLHF.

This clonotype was counted many times. CDR3 amino acids: CASSSRQGFDKDGYTF. CDR3 sequence (DNA): TGTGCCAGCAGCTCCCGACAGGGGTTTGACAAGGACGGCTACACCTTC. This rearrangement joins TRBV7-2 to TRBJ1-2; TRBD1 matches at 8 bases. Germline lookup yields CDR1 SGHTA and CDR2 FQGNSA. The CDR3 sequence is 16 residues long. Trimming cost V 4 bases and J 8 bases; bases outside gene matches: 15.

This clonotype was recorded a few times. The chain recombines TRBV6-5 with TRBJ2-1; 7 bases are shared with TRBD2. Trimming at V came to 6 bases and at J to 6 bases, leaving 11 bases not matched to a gene. This CDR3 spans 15 amino acids. Germline V gene data show CDR1 as MNHEY and CDR2 as SVGAGI. The CDR3 DNA follows: TGTGCCAGCAGACCCCCCAGCGGGGTCTTCAATGAGCAGTTCTTC. Encoded protein: CASRPPSGVFNEQFF.

The chain employs TRBV7-4 and TRBJ1-1, with 10 bases matching TRBD1. Germline lookup yields CDR1 SGHVT and CDR2 SQSDAQ. J lost 7 bases, V lost 5 bases, and 13 bases had no gene match. This CDR3 spans 16 amino acids. CDR3 sequence: CASSPSTGGAGIEAFF. CDR3 bases: TGTGCCAGCAGCCCCTCGACAGGGGGCGCGGGGATTGAAGCTTTCTTT.

There are a few counts of this clonotype. The CDR3 DNA sequence: TGTGCCAGCTCGACAGGGGCTGGAAACACCATATATTTT. Its protein is CASSTGAGNTIYF. The V call is TRBV7-9, the J call TRBJ1-3; TRBD1 matches 8 bases. The CDR3 loop spans 13 amino acids. The V segment lost 8 bases and the J segment 2 bases; nucleotides outside the gene matches: 2. CDR1 and CDR2 from the germline V gene are SEHNR and FQNEAQ (reference sequence).

This rearrangement joins TRBV20-1 to TRBJ2-5; unclear D gene. V shed 3 bases and J shed 3 bases, with 11 bases lying between them. Germline-derived CDR1 and CDR2 are DFQATT and SNEGSKA (reference sequence). The CDR3 consists of 13 residues. This chain's CDR3 is CSASSDAKETQYF. In DNA, the CDR3 is TGCAGTGCTAGTAGTGACGCAAAAGAGACCCAGTACTTC.

This clonotype was seen ten or more times. The CDR3 protein is CASSLTRGPYTFKYSYEQYF. The CDR3 DNA reads TGTGCCAGCAGCTTGACAAGGGGCCCTTATACCTTCAAATACTCCTACGAGCAGTACTTC. V usage is TRBV7-2 and J usage is TRBJ2-7; a possible D gene is TRBD1 (5 bases). This CDR3 is 20 amino acids long. CDR1 and CDR2 (germline): SGHTA, FQGNSA. Trimming removed 3 bases at V and 0 bases at J, with 27 bases between.

This chain connects TRBV6-6 to TRBJ2-1, with unresolved D. The CDR3 length is 15 residues. V lost 0 bases and J 5 bases, leaving 11 bases between the germline ends. Germline-derived CDR1 and CDR2 are MNHNY and SVGAGI (reference sequence). The CDR3 loop is CASSYSNTLNNEQFF. In nucleotides, the CDR3 is TGTGCCAGCAGTTACTCGAATACTTTAAACAATGAGCAGTTCTTC.

This chain joins TRBV7-7 and TRBJ2-1; D unresolved. V gave up 1 base and J gave up 6 bases, with 13 bases separating them. This CDR3 has 15 residues. Germline assignment: CDR1 SSHAT and CDR2 FNYEAQ (reference sequence). The chain's CDR3 is CASSLGDDSTNEQFF. In DNA form, the CDR3 reads TGTGCCAGCAGCTTAGGGGATGACTCCACCAATGAGCAGTTCTTC.

The table lists this clonotype with a few counts. The chain carries TRBV11-2 and TRBJ2-7; TRBD2 is a possible D gene (6 bases). Trimming took off 2 bases at V and 0 bases at J, with 14 bases between the two ends. The CDR3 is 16 residues long. Per the germline V gene, CDR1 is SGHAT and CDR2 is FQNNGV. DNA of the CDR3: TGTGCCAGCAGCTTACAGGTTAGCGGCAGCTCCTACGAGCAGTACTTC. This gives the protein CASSLQVSGSSYEQYF. The complete variable domain, with remaining parts taken from reference TRBV11-2 and TRBJ2-7, reads EAGVAQSPRYKIIEKRQSVAFWCNPISGHATLYWYQQILGQGPKLLIQFQNNGVVDDSQLPKDRFSAERLKGVDSTLKIQPAKLEDSAVYLCASSLQVSGSSYEQYFGPGTRLTVT.

CDR3 sequence: CASARSGSVSGELFF. For the CDR3, the DNA is TGTGCCAGCGCCCGAAGCGGGAGTGTATCCGGGGAGCTGTTTTTT. This chain links TRBV7-2 with TRBJ2-2, with 8 bases lining up with TRBD2. Germline V gives CDR1 SGHTA, CDR2 FQGNSA. Trimming took 8 bases from V and 6 from J; bases not matched to a gene: 11. This CDR3 spans 15 amino acids. The whole variable domain, remainder taken from reference TRBV7-2 and TRBJ2-2, is GAGVSQSPSNKVTEKGKDVELRCDPISGHTALYWYRQSLGQGLEFLIYFQGNSAPDKSGLPSDRFSAERTGGSVSTLTIQRTQQEDSAVYLCASARSGSVSGELFFGEGSRLTVL.

J is TRBJ2-3 and V is TRBV7-6; the D gene could be TRBD1 or TRBD2 (5 bases each). The V end was cut by 4 bases, the J end by 0 bases, with 11 bases between. The CDR3 is 15 residues long. Germline CDR1 reads SGHVS; CDR2 reads FNYEAQ. The CDR3 reads CASSSQWGSTDTQYF. CDR3 nucleotide sequence: TGTGCCAGCAGCTCCCAGTGGGGGAGCACAGATACGCAGTATTTT.

The sample holds a few counts of this clonotype. The chain couples TRBV7-2 to TRBJ2-1, with 14 bases fitting TRBD2. V shed 2 bases, J shed 6 bases, and the junction held 6 bases outside the gene matches. Germline V gene lookup returns CDR1 SGHTA and CDR2 FQGNSA. CDR3 length equals 17 residues. The CDR3 sequence is CASSLRGTSGSTNEQFF. The CDR3 region has the DNA TGTGCCAGCAGCTTAAGAGGGACTAGCGGGAGTACCAATGAGCAGTTCTTC.